Presented here are 26 T cell receptor beta chains from one specimen sequenced in a study of radiation and T cells in renal cell carcinoma. This sample's time point: blood 4 weeks post-SBRT, at nephrectomy. The treatment denotes: 15 Gy SBRT to primary tumor, nephrectomy 4 weeks later. Profiling relied on immunoSEQ multiplex PCR, and the TCRdb table lists in-frame clones only, not all of them. The table has some 100,000 clones, approximately 80% seen once. Sequenced here: blood, sampled from a patient whose treatment included radiotherapy and nephrectomy. Receptors were obtained from a man aged 55 to 70 with renal cell carcinoma.

This clone was detected once. The rearrangement joins TRBV7-8 to TRBJ2-1; the D call may be TRBD1 or TRBD2 (6 bases each). Germline V gene data show CDR1 as SGHVS and CDR2 as FQNEAQ. V was cut by 5 bases and J by 2 bases, with 13 bases left in between. The length of the CDR3 is 15 residues. This CDR3 is CASSLMGGPYNEQFF. The CDR3 DNA reads TGTGCCAGCAGCCTAATGGGGGGCCCCTACAATGAGCAGTTCTTC.

This chain links TRBV20-1 with TRBJ2-2; D ambiguous. Looked up from germline, CDR1 is DFQATT and CDR2 is SNEGSKA (reference sequence). The CDR3 has 10 amino acids. V was pared by 5 bases and J by 6 bases, with 4 bases between. The CDR3 here is CSAGPGELFF. CDR3 DNA sequence: TGCAGTGCTGGACCCGGGGAGCTGTTTTTT.

The chain is built from TRBV7-9 and TRBJ2-7, with D maybe TRBD1 (6 bases). This CDR3 has 14 amino acids. Germline-derived CDR1 and CDR2 are SEHNR and FQNEAQ (reference sequence). V lost 3 bases and J lost 0, with 9 bases in between. CDR3 bases: TGTGCCAGCAGCTTTACAGGGCGCTCCTACGAGCAGTACTTC. Amino acid sequence: CASSFTGRSYEQYF.

This clone showed up just a few times. The chain links TRBV6-1 to TRBJ2-3; possibly TRBD1 for D (6 bases). V shed 3 bases and J shed 5 bases, with 15 bases lying between them. Germline V gene data show CDR1 as MNHNS and CDR2 as SASEGT. The CDR3 is 15 residues long. The CDR3 bases are TGTGCCAGCAGTGATAGCCTACAGGGTAAAGATACGCAGTATTTT. Protein product: CASSDSLQGKDTQYF.

This chain joins TRBV11-1 and TRBJ2-7; 8 nucleotides align to TRBD2. Unmatched junction bases numbered 7, after V lost 9 bases and J lost 0 bases. The CDR3 loop spans 14 amino acids. Germline lookup yields CDR1 SGHAT and CDR2 FQDESV (reference sequence). The CDR3 bases are TGTGCCAGTAAGGAGGCGGGGGGCTCCTACGAGCAGTACTTC. This encodes CASKEAGGSYEQYF.

This clone is medium-sized by share. Additional DNA sequences in this sample encode the identical CDR3. The V call is TRBV19, the J call TRBJ1-5; D uncertain. Trimming shortened V by 0 bases and J by 6 bases, and 3 bases separated the two germline ends. CDR3 size: 12 residues. In germline, CDR1 is LNHDA, CDR2 SQIVND (reference sequence). The CDR3 DNA reads as TGTGCCAGTAGTATAGAGCCTCAGCCCCAGCATTTT. It codes for CASSIEPQPQHF.

The rearrangement uses TRBV18 and TRBJ2-1; 10 bases agree with TRBD2. CDR1 is KGHSH, CDR2 LQKENI, per germline. This CDR3 is built from 16 residues. The V and J ends lost 3 bases and 3 bases, in that order; junction bases with no gene match: 5. CDR3 region: CASSPPSGGLYNEQFF. CDR3 bases: TGTGCCAGCTCACCTCCTAGCGGGGGTCTCTACAATGAGCAGTTCTTC.

The chain uses TRBV6-1 and TRBJ2-5; 10 positions agree with TRBD2. Germline V gene sequence: CDR1 MNHNS, CDR2 SASEGT. Germline trimming cut 7 bases from V and 5 bases from J; bases unmatched to any gene: 7. CDR3 length: 14 amino acids. CDR3 sequence: CASNRSGRDETQYF. Here the CDR3 DNA reads TGTGCCAGCAATCGAAGCGGGAGGGACGAGACCCAGTACTTC.

This clone is a singleton in its sample. The chain recombines TRBV11-2 with TRBJ2-1; D call uncertain. The CDR3 covers 16 residues. The germline CDR1 and CDR2 sequences are SGHAT and FQNNGV. V gave up 0 bases and J gave up 0 bases, with 9 bases separating them. CDR3 DNA: TGTGCCAGCAGCTTAGAGCCGGCCAGCTCCTACAATGAGCAGTTCTTC. Protein: CASSLEPASSYNEQFF.

This clone has just a few counts. CDR3 residues: CASSIVGQGNNEQFF. As DNA, the CDR3 is TGTGCCAGTAGTATTGTTGGCCAGGGAAACAATGAGCAGTTCTTC. V and J are TRBV19 and TRBJ2-1, with D possibly TRBD1 on 5 matching bases. With 3 bases removed from V and 5 bases from J, the gap between germline ends came to 14 bases. CDR1 and CDR2 (germline): LNHDA, SQIVND (reference sequence). The CDR3 sequence is 15 residues long.

This clone was observed once. The V and J genes are TRBV19 and TRBJ2-7, with D tentatively TRBD1 or TRBD2 (5 bases each). The CDR3 runs 13 residues. Germline V lookup: CDR1 LNHDA, CDR2 SQIVND (reference sequence). CDR3 protein: CATSRDRTYEQYF. The DNA for the CDR3 is TGTGCTACTTCCCGGGACCGGACCTACGAGCAGTACTTC. Supplemented by reference TRBV19 and TRBJ2-7, the full variable domain reads DGGITQSPKYLFRKEGQNVTLSCEQNLNHDAMYWYRQDPGQGLRLIYYSQIVNDFQKGDIAEGYSVSREKKESFPLTVTSAQKNPTAFYLCATSRDRTYEQYFGPGTRLTVT.

This chain links TRBV9 with TRBJ1-2; D remains unclear. The CDR3 contains 12 residues. Per the germline V gene, CDR1 is SGDLS and CDR2 is YYNGEE. V lost 2 bases and J lost 2, with 4 bases in between. The CDR3 loop is CASSVTNYGYTF. The CDR3 nucleotides read TGTGCCAGCAGCGTTACCAACTATGGCTACACCTTC.

The rearrangement joins TRBV18 to TRBJ2-7, with D possibly TRBD1 on 9 matching bases. Per the germline V gene, CDR1 is KGHSH and CDR2 is LQKENI. V lost 3 bases to trimming and J lost 2 bases, with 23 bases between them. The CDR3 runs 18 residues. As DNA, the CDR3 is TGTGCCAGCTCACCGACAGGGGGTAGGGCGGGGGGCGCCTACGAGCAGTACTTC. It yields the protein CASSPTGGRAGGAYEQYF.

The V and J genes are TRBV4-1 and TRBJ2-7; 10 nucleotides agree with TRBD2. The J segment lost 6 bases and the V segment lost 1 base, leaving 12 bases of the junction unmatched. Looked up from germline, CDR1 is MGHRA and CDR2 is YSYEKL. The length of the CDR3 is 17 residues. CDR3 protein: CASSQVPGIAGGSEQYF. The CDR3, as DNA: TGCGCCAGCAGCCAAGTGCCCGGGATAGCGGGAGGTTCCGAGCAGTACTTC.

This clone has only a few counts. The chain combines TRBV27 with TRBJ1-5, with no clear D. Germline loops: CDR1 MNHEY, CDR2 SMNVEV (reference sequence). Trimming removed 2 bases at V and 3 bases at J, with 11 bases between. The length of the CDR3 is 15 residues. CDR3 in amino acids: CASSLAAVSNQPQHF. The CDR3 nucleotides read TGTGCCAGCAGTTTAGCGGCAGTTTCCAATCAGCCCCAGCATTTT.

The chain combines TRBV5-1 with TRBJ2-7; 7 bases are a match to TRBD2. The CDR3 has 16 amino acids. From germline, CDR1 is SGHRS and CDR2 YFSETQ. V shed 5 bases and J 5 bases; nucleotides not matched to a gene: 16. CDR3 loop: CASSSLLGGGLNEQYF. The CDR3 nucleotides read TGCGCCAGCAGTTCGCTATTAGGCGGGGGTCTGAACGAGCAGTACTTC. Drawing the rest from reference TRBV5-1 and TRBJ2-7, the complete variable domain is KAGVTQTPRYLIKTRGQQVTLSCSPISGHRSVSWYQQTPGQGLQFLFEYFSETQRNKGNFPGRFSGRQFSNSRSEMNVSTLELGDSALYLCASSSLLGGGLNEQYFGPGTRLTVT.

The J gene is TRBJ2-7, the V gene TRBV11-2; D not certain. The germline gives CDR1 SGHAT, CDR2 FQNNGV. The CDR3 is made up of 13 amino acids. Trimming took 5 bases from V and 1 from J, leaving 9 bases between them. The CDR3 protein is CASSIRPSYEQYF. The CDR3 DNA follows: TGTGCCAGCAGCATTCGACCGTCCTACGAGCAGTACTTC.

The chain is built from TRBV25-1 and TRBJ2-7; 7 bases match TRBD1. The V gene's germline CDR1 is MGHDK and CDR2 SYGVNS. This CDR3 is built from 11 residues. With V trimmed by 8 bases and J by 6 bases, 4 bases remained unmatched. The CDR3 bases are TGTGCCAGCCACTACAGGGGCGAGCAGTACTTC. It encodes CASHYRGEQYF.

V gene TRBV2 combines with J gene TRBJ2-7, with 7 positions matching TRBD2. J lost 2 bases, V lost 5 bases, and 6 bases had no gene match. CDR1 and CDR2 (germline): SNHLY, FYNNEI. The CDR3 runs to 14 residues. Here the CDR3 reads CASSPGLVPYEQYF. In nucleotides, the CDR3 is TGTGCCAGCAGTCCCGGACTAGTCCCCTACGAGCAGTACTTC.

The chain recombines TRBV19 with TRBJ1-2; D gene uncertain. Trimming removed 1 base at V and 0 bases at J, with 9 bases between. From germline, CDR1 is LNHDA and CDR2 SQIVND (reference sequence). CDR3 size: 15 residues. This chain's CDR3 is CASSIAGFTNYGYTF. CDR3 in DNA: TGTGCCAGTAGTATAGCGGGGTTCACTAACTATGGCTACACCTTC.

In its sample, this clone ranks as large. The genes are TRBV28 and TRBJ1-1; no reliable D call. The CDR3 spans 11 residues. The V end lost 3 bases, the J end lost 5 bases, and 4 bases lay between the germline ends. Germline CDR1 reads MDHEN; CDR2 reads SYDVKM. The CDR3 sequence is CASSLGTEAFF. The CDR3 DNA is TGTGCCAGCAGTTTGGGAACTGAAGCTTTCTTT.

The V gene is TRBV4-1, the J gene TRBJ2-3; 9 nucleotides match TRBD2. Germline V gene sequence: CDR1 MGHRA, CDR2 YSYEKL. The CDR3 consists of 18 residues. The trim removed 0 bases at V and 6 bases at J, leaving 13 bases unmatched. CDR3 region: CASSQEWQREASRDTQYF. The CDR3 DNA sequence: TGCGCCAGCAGCCAAGAGTGGCAGCGGGAGGCATCGCGGGATACGCAGTATTTT.

The CDR3 region is CASSLWAGDYNEQFF. The CDR3 DNA reads TGCGCCAGCAGCTTGTGGGCAGGGGACTACAATGAGCAGTTCTTC. The chain couples TRBV5-1 to TRBJ2-1; possible D gene TRBD1, 6 bases. Trimming left V 1 base short and J 3 bases short, with 11 bases between. CDR1 is SGHRS, CDR2 YFSETQ, per germline. There are 15 residues in the CDR3.

V gene TRBV7-6 combines with J gene TRBJ1-2; 9 bases fit TRBD1. J gave up 7 bases and V 5 bases, and 5 bases lay outside the gene matches. The CDR3 consists of 13 residues. Germline loops: CDR1 SGHVS, CDR2 FNYEAQ. The CDR3 region has the DNA TGTGCCAGCAGCGCCGGACAGGGGACTGGCTACACCTTC. Amino acid sequence: CASSAGQGTGYTF.

V usage is TRBV4-2 and J usage is TRBJ2-6; D might be TRBD1 (6 bases). Germline V CDR1 and CDR2: LGHNA, YNFKEQ. This CDR3 is built from 17 residues. V dropped 2 bases and J dropped 1 base, with 12 bases sitting between them. For the CDR3, the DNA is TGTGCCAGCAGCCAAACCCCGGACAGTTCTGGGGCCAACGTCCTGACTTTC. Its translation: CASSQTPDSSGANVLTF.

The genes are TRBV5-6 and TRBJ2-1, with a weak D call TRBD1 (6 bases). V gave up 4 bases and J gave up 11 bases, with 10 bases separating them. The germline V gene has CDR1 SGHDT and CDR2 YYEEEE. The CDR3 covers 11 residues. CDR3 DNA sequence: TGTGCCAGCAGCGTCAGGGGTAAGCAGTTCTTC. As protein: CASSVRGKQFF.